Reported below is one TCR beta chain. The data are from a study of T cell changes during pregnancy in multiple sclerosis. CDR3 size: 14 residues. Germline CDR1 and CDR2: MNHEY and SMNVEV (reference sequence). V lost 0 bases and J 5 bases, leaving 8 bases between the germline ends. Repertoires were generated with immunoSEQ multiplex PCR, while TCRdb's copy carries only in-frame clones and drops some. The profile shows 80,000 to 95,000 clones, approximately 92% of them singletons. This specimen consisted of peripheral blood, obtained in the third trimester of pregnancy. This TCR derives from a female donor in good health, enrolled as a control in a pregnancy study. The chain has TRBV27 and TRBJ2-1; unclear D gene. The CDR3 coding sequence is TGTGCCAGCAGTTTATCGACTCGCAACAATGAGCAGTTCTTC. Protein sequence: CASSLSTRNNEQFF.